The 27 T cell receptor beta chains below come from one sample, sequenced in a study of CD8 T cells in Susac syndrome. Reverse transcription of about 0.5 to 1 ug RNA used random hexamers. TCRdb fed the immunoSEQ multiplex PCR reads into MiXCR, producing one record per CDR3 protein. In the table there are roughly 150,000 distinct CDR3 sequences, about 90% of which are singletons. The sequenced sample consisted of CD4+ T cells from PBMCs. Source of these receptors: a human donor in good health.

The V and J genes are TRBV6-5 and TRBJ2-3, with D perhaps TRBD2 (6 bases). V lost 2 bases, J lost 3 bases, and 15 bases lay in between. CDR3 size: 16 residues. CDR1 is MNHEY and CDR2 is SVGAGI in the germline V gene. The CDR3 sequence: CASSYVERRGTDTQYF. The CDR3 DNA sequence: TGTGCCAGCAGTTACGTCGAGAGGAGGGGTACAGATACGCAGTATTTT.

The genes are TRBV6-5 and TRBJ2-6, with no clear D. Trimming stripped 5 bases from V and 4 bases from J, with 6 bases between. The CDR3 is made up of 13 amino acids. The V gene's germline CDR1 is MNHEY and CDR2 SVGAGI. The CDR3, as DNA: TGTGCCAGCAGTAAAGCGGGGGCCAACGTCCTGACTTTC. As protein: CASSKAGANVLTF.

The V and J genes are TRBV28 and TRBJ2-1; perhaps TRBD2 as D (5 bases). The CDR3 is 11 amino acids. Germline V CDR1 and CDR2: MDHEN, SYDVKM. The V end lost 6 bases, the J end lost 16 bases, and 16 bases lay between the germline ends. The CDR3 DNA reads TGTGCCAGCAGGTTGGAGGACGAAGGATTCTTC. Protein sequence: CASRLEDEGFF.

The table lists this clonotype with a count of one. The J gene is TRBJ2-3, the V gene TRBV29-1; D gene unclear. Germline V lookup: CDR1 SQVTM, CDR2 ANQGSEA. The CDR3 runs to 10 residues. V dropped 7 bases and J dropped 6 bases, with 8 bases sitting between them. The CDR3 region is CSASVDTQYF. CDR3 nucleotide sequence: TGCAGCGCTTCTGTCGATACGCAGTATTTT.

The chain combines TRBV4-3 with TRBJ1-6; the D is unclear. Between the trimmed V and J ends, which lost 2 bases and 10 bases, there was a span of 9 bases. Germline CDR1 reads LGHNA; CDR2 reads YSLEER. The length of the CDR3 is 13 residues. The CDR3 coding sequence is TGCGCCAGCAGCCAACGAAGGGAATCACCCCTCCACTTT. Amino acids: CASSQRRESPLHF.

The CDR3 DNA sequence: TGTGCCAGAAGCTTGGGTACAGATCTCTATGGCTACACCTTC. This sequence encodes CARSLGTDLYGYTF. This chain connects TRBV5-3 to TRBJ1-2; D gene uncertain. TRBV5-3 is annotated as an ORF whose role is uncertain. Trimming took off 0 bases at V and 4 bases at J, with 10 bases between the two ends. CDR3 length equals 14 residues.

The chain recombines TRBV10-1 with TRBJ2-1; TRBD1 might be the D (5 bases). The germline V gene has CDR1 WNHNN and CDR2 SYGVQD (reference sequence). Trimming cost V 0 bases and J 7 bases, with 10 bases left between them. The CDR3 has 14 amino acids. The CDR3 loop is CASSESRGRNEQFF. The CDR3 DNA sequence: TGCGCCAGCAGTGAGTCAAGGGGCAGGAATGAGCAGTTCTTC.

The chain has TRBV28 and TRBJ2-5, with D possibly called TRBD1 or TRBD2 (5 bases each). The CDR3 is 14 residues long. Trimming stripped 4 bases from V and 3 bases from J, with 12 bases between. The germline V gene encodes CDR1 MDHEN and CDR2 SYDVKM. The CDR3 bases are TGTGCCAGCAGTTCCGGGACCATCAAAGAGACCCAGTACTTC. As protein: CASSSGTIKETQYF.

The chain recombines TRBV7-2 with TRBJ2-3; D is uncertain. Looked up from germline, CDR1 is SGHTA and CDR2 is FQGNSA. This CDR3 is 14 amino acids long. V lost 1 base and J 1 base, leaving 6 bases between the germline ends. The CDR3 DNA sequence: TGTGCCAGCAGCTTAGAAAGGGGCACAGATACGCAGTATTTT. Protein sequence: CASSLERGTDTQYF. The full variable domain, in which reference TRBV7-2 and TRBJ2-3 provide the parts outside the CDR3, is GAGVSQSPSNKVTEKGKDVELRCDPISGHTALYWYRQSLGQGLEFLIYFQGNSAPDKSGLPSDRFSAERTGGSVSTLTIQRTQQEDSAVYLCASSLERGTDTQYFGPGTRLTVL.

Written as DNA, the CDR3 is TGTGCCAGCTCACCGGGAGGGGAAACCAAAAACATTCAGTACTTC. This codes for CASSPGGETKNIQYF. The J gene is TRBJ2-4, the V gene TRBV18; TRBD2 matches 7 bases. In germline, CDR1 is KGHSH, CDR2 LQKENI. The CDR3 consists of 15 residues. V dropped 3 bases and J dropped 2; count of bases not matched to a gene: 4.

The rearrangement uses TRBV7-2 and TRBJ1-2; D uncertain. The CDR3 runs 12 residues. CDR1 is SGHTA, CDR2 FQGNSA, per germline. Trimming removed 11 bases at V and 2 bases at J, with 12 bases between. In DNA, the CDR3 is TGTGCCCTAGGGCAATTCAACTATGGCTACACCTTC. Protein: CALGQFNYGYTF.

This chain uses TRBV20-1 with TRBJ2-3; D unresolved. CDR1 DFQATT and CDR2 SNEGSKA come from the germline V gene (reference sequence). V was trimmed by 0 bases and J by 6 bases, leaving 13 bases between them. The CDR3 runs to 14 residues. CDR3 in DNA: TGCAGTGCTAGAGATGGATTAGTGGGGGATACGCAGTATTTT. It encodes CSARDGLVGDTQYF.

The chain carries TRBV5-1 and TRBJ2-7; D not certain. Trimming took 1 base from V and 2 from J, leaving 10 bases between them. The CDR3 sequence is 14 residues long. In germline, CDR1 is SGHRS, CDR2 YFSETQ. The CDR3 region is CASSLSGPAYEQYF. The CDR3 coding sequence is TGCGCCAGCAGCTTGTCCGGCCCGGCCTACGAGCAGTACTTC. The complete variable domain, with remaining parts taken from reference TRBV5-1 and TRBJ2-7, reads KAGVTQTPRYLIKTRGQQVTLSCSPISGHRSVSWYQQTPGQGLQFLFEYFSETQRNKGNFPGRFSGRQFSNSRSEMNVSTLELGDSALYLCASSLSGPAYEQYFGPGTRLTVT.

V gene TRBV20-1 combines with J gene TRBJ2-6, with TRBD2 matching 12 bases. There are 16 residues in the CDR3. J lost 0 bases, V lost 6 bases, and 3 bases had no gene match. CDR1 is DFQATT and CDR2 is SNEGSKA in the germline V gene (reference sequence). CDR3 protein: CSAMGLAGSGANVLTF. The CDR3 DNA reads as TGCAGTGCAATGGGACTAGCGGGCTCTGGGGCCAACGTCCTGACTTTC.

This chain uses TRBV5-1 with TRBJ2-2, with TRBD1 as a possible D gene (6 bases). The CDR3 has 15 residues. Trimming took 0 bases from V and 1 from J, leaving 7 bases between them. Germline-derived CDR1 and CDR2 are SGHRS and YFSETQ. CDR3 DNA: TGCGCCAGCAGCTTGGGGGACAAGAACACCGGGGAGCTGTTTTTT. Translated, it gives CASSLGDKNTGELFF.

This chain connects TRBV5-1 to TRBJ2-5; 7 bases align to TRBD1. The CDR3 contains 15 residues. J was trimmed by 2 bases and V by 3 bases; bases with no gene match: 7. CDR1 is SGHRS, CDR2 YFSETQ, per germline. DNA of the CDR3: TGCGCCAGCAGCTATCGACAGGGTCATCAAGAGACCCAGTACTTC. It is translated as CASSYRQGHQETQYF.

The V call is TRBV6-1, the J call TRBJ2-6; the match to TRBD1 covers 7 bases. Trimming at V came to 11 bases and at J to 0 bases, leaving 7 bases not matched to a gene. The germline V gene has CDR1 MNHNS and CDR2 SASEGT. The CDR3 extends over 15 amino acids. The CDR3 loop is CASRQGVSGANVLTF. CDR3 nucleotides: TGTGCCTCCCGACAGGGAGTCTCTGGGGCCAACGTCCTGACTTTC.

V and J are TRBV7-9 and TRBJ2-7; D call uncertain. V lost 7 bases, J lost 0 bases, and 7 bases lay in between. CDR3 size: 12 residues. Per germline, CDR1 SEHNR and CDR2 FQNEAQ (reference sequence). This CDR3 reads CASTSNSYEQYF. For the CDR3, the DNA is TGTGCCAGCACCAGCAACTCCTACGAGCAGTACTTC.

The chain employs TRBV7-9 and TRBJ2-7; TRBD1 matches 7 bases. CDR1 and CDR2 (germline): SEHNR, FQNEAQ (reference sequence). The CDR3 contains 15 residues. The junction had 9 bases not matched to a gene; V was cut back by 7 bases and J by 0 bases. CDR3 sequence reads: CASTSGRDSSYEQYF. As DNA, the CDR3 is TGTGCCAGCACTTCAGGCCGGGACAGCTCCTACGAGCAGTACTTC.

The CDR3 bases are TGTGCCAGCAGCTTGAGTACAGGGTCCTACGAGCAGTACTTC. It yields the protein CASSLSTGSYEQYF. V is TRBV5-6 and J is TRBJ2-7; D possibly corresponds to TRBD1 (6 bases). The ends were cut back, 1 base at V and 1 base at J, with 9 bases in the middle. Looked up from germline, CDR1 is SGHDT and CDR2 is YYEEEE. The CDR3 is 14 amino acids.

The chain has TRBV4-1 and TRBJ2-5; 9 nucleotides line up with TRBD1. The CDR3 has 17 amino acids. The J segment lost 6 bases and the V segment lost 4 bases, leaving 15 bases of the junction unmatched. The V gene's germline CDR1 is MGHRA and CDR2 YSYEKL. The CDR3 sequence: CASSPQFTGQGRKTQYF. The CDR3, as DNA: TGCGCCAGCAGCCCTCAATTTACCGGACAGGGGCGGAAGACCCAGTACTTC.

The V gene is TRBV19, the J gene TRBJ1-3; D remains unclear. Germline assignment: CDR1 LNHDA and CDR2 SQIVND (reference sequence). CDR3 length: 14 residues. V lost 8 bases and J lost 0, with 11 bases in between. CDR3 in amino acids: CASQPPSSGNTIYF. CDR3 nucleotide sequence: TGTGCCAGTCAACCCCCAAGCTCTGGAAACACCATATATTTT.

The chain uses TRBV27 and TRBJ1-2; 8 positions match TRBD1. Germline V CDR1 and CDR2: MNHEY, SMNVEV (reference sequence). CDR3 length: 14 residues. J lost 4 bases, V lost 3 bases, and 4 bases had no gene match. The CDR3 is CASSFSDRGYGYTF. The CDR3 nucleotides read TGTGCCAGCAGTTTCTCAGACAGGGGCTATGGCTACACCTTC.

The chain joins TRBV19 to TRBJ1-2; maybe TRBD1 (6 bases). CDR3 size: 15 residues. From germline, CDR1 is LNHDA and CDR2 SQIVND (reference sequence). Trimming cost V 5 bases and J 0 bases, with 13 bases left between them. CDR3 region: CASSVGHSANYGYTF. The CDR3 DNA follows: TGTGCCAGTAGTGTGGGACACTCAGCTAACTATGGCTACACCTTC. The whole variable domain, remainder taken from reference TRBV19 and TRBJ1-2, is DGGITQSPKYLFRKEGQNVTLSCEQNLNHDAMYWYRQDPGQGLRLIYYSQIVNDFQKGDIAEGYSVSREKKESFPLTVTSAQKNPTAFYLCASSVGHSANYGYTFGSGTRLTVV.

The rearrangement joins TRBV28 to TRBJ2-4; D might be TRBD1 or TRBD2, each matching 5 bases. CDR1 is MDHEN and CDR2 is SYDVKM in the germline V gene. V lost 6 bases and J 7 bases, leaving 10 bases between the germline ends. The length of the CDR3 is 12 residues. In DNA form, the CDR3 reads TGTGCCAGCAGGCCTTGGGGGAACATTCAGTACTTC. Its translation: CASRPWGNIQYF.

The genes are TRBV3-1 and TRBJ2-3, with TRBD1 identical over 7 bases. The CDR3 is 14 residues long. Trimming took 4 bases from V and 5 from J; bases not matched to a gene: 6. Per germline, CDR1 LGHDT and CDR2 YNNKEL (reference sequence). CDR3 sequence (DNA): TGTGCCAGCAGCCGAAAGCACAGGGGAGATACGCAGTATTTT. This codes for CASSRKHRGDTQYF.

The chain uses TRBV5-1 and TRBJ2-1; a possible D gene is TRBD1 (6 bases). The V gene lost 0 bases and the J gene lost 11 bases, with 9 bases spanning the gap. CDR1 SGHRS and CDR2 YFSETQ come from the germline V gene. The CDR3 contains 12 residues. The CDR3 protein is CASSLGRDKQFF. The CDR3 bases are TGCGCCAGCAGCTTGGGCCGGGACAAGCAGTTCTTC.